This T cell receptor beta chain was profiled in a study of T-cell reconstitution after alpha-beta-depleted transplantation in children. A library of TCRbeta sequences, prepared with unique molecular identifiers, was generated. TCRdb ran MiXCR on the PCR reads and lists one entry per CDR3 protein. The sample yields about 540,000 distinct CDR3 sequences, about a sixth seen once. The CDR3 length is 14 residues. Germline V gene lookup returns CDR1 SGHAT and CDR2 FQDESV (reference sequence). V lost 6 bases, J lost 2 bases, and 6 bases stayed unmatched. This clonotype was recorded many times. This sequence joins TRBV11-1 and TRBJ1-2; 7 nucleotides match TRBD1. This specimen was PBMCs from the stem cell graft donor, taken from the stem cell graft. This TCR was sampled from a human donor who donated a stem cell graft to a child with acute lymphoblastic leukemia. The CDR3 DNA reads TGTGCCAGCAGTCGACAGGGTGGCAACTATGGCTACACCTTC. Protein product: CASSRQGGNYGYTF.